The 19 T cell receptor beta chains reported below all come from one sample, sequenced in a study of regulatory T cells in long-lasting Graves disease. Indicated time point: persistent/refractory GD, antithyroid drugs over 5 years with positive TRAb. RNA from PBMCs was the source of the TCR library. For TCR beta, libraries came from iRepertoire HTBI primers and Arm-PCR of CDR3 regions. Each CDR3 protein is one row after TCRdb ran MiXCR on the multiplex PCR reads. The sample records 400,000 to 600,000 distinct CDR3 sequences, roughly 21% being singletons. Sequences were derived from peripheral blood mononuclear cells (PBMCs), sampled when the disease was refractory, from a patient treated with antithyroid drugs. The receptors stem from a female donor with Graves disease.

J is TRBJ2-5 and V is TRBV18, with TRBD2 matching 12 bases. Germline V gene lookup returns CDR1 KGHSH and CDR2 LQKENI. With V trimmed by 0 bases and J by 4 bases, 3 bases remained unmatched. The CDR3 sequence is 16 residues long. The CDR3 loop is CASSPPGLAGRETQYF. The CDR3 DNA follows: TGTGCCAGCTCACCACCCGGACTAGCGGGGAGAGAGACCCAGTACTTC.

This clonotype was observed a handful of times. This chain links TRBV2 with TRBJ2-3, with D perhaps assigned TRBD1 or TRBD2 (6 bases each). V was shortened by 10 bases and J by 0 bases, with 17 bases between the two germline ends. Germline V lookup: CDR1 SNHLY, CDR2 FYNNEI. This CDR3 is built from 15 residues. The CDR3 sequence: CATQEGGYSTDTQYF. CDR3 sequence (DNA): TGTGCCACCCAGGAGGGGGGCTATAGCACAGATACGCAGTATTTT.

The chain employs TRBV20-1 and TRBJ1-5; the D gene is possibly TRBD1 (5 bases). Germline CDR1 is DFQATT and CDR2 is SNEGSKA (reference sequence). The CDR3 has 13 amino acids. V was trimmed by 6 bases and J by 1 base, leaving 10 bases between them. CDR3 DNA sequence: TGCAGTGCCCTGGACAACAGCAATCAGCCCCAGCATTTT. It yields the protein CSALDNSNQPQHF.

This clonotype occurred many times. The chain recombines TRBV19 with TRBJ2-4, with a tentative D call TRBD2 (6 bases). The germline V and J ends were trimmed by 3 bases and 2 bases, with 17 bases remaining between them. The CDR3 consists of 17 residues. CDR1 and CDR2 (germline): LNHDA, SQIVND (reference sequence). This CDR3 is CASSIRREILPKNIQYF. DNA of the CDR3: TGTGCCAGTAGTATCCGGAGGGAGATTTTGCCCAAAAACATTCAGTACTTC.

The V and J genes are TRBV7-9 and TRBJ2-7; TRBD2 aligns across 8 bases. The CDR3 contains 14 residues. Germline V CDR1 and CDR2: SEHNR, FQNEAQ (reference sequence). Trimming removed 2 bases from V and 6 bases from J; junction bases left unmatched: 6. CDR3 sequence (DNA): TGTGCCAGCAGCTTAATACGGGAGGGCCTCGAGCAGTACTTC. Protein product: CASSLIREGLEQYF.

The chain uses TRBV12-3 or TRBV12-4 and TRBJ1-2, with 10 bases identical to TRBD1. The CDR3 covers 15 residues. Trimming removed 5 bases from V and 8 bases from J; junction bases left unmatched: 11. The CDR3 DNA reads TGTGCCAGCAGTCGAATCGGGACAGGGGTTGAAGGCTACACCTTC. It specifies CASSRIGTGVEGYTF.

This chain links TRBV18 with TRBJ1-3; D is perhaps TRBD1 (6 bases). The germline V and J ends were trimmed by 3 bases and 0 bases, with 12 bases remaining between them. The V gene's germline CDR1 is KGHSH and CDR2 LQKENI. The CDR3 spans 16 residues. This chain's CDR3 is CASSPTDSYSGNTIYF. The DNA of the CDR3 is TGTGCCAGCTCACCCACGGACAGCTACTCTGGAAACACCATATATTTT. Combining the CDR3 with reference TRBV18 and TRBJ1-3 gives the whole variable domain NAGVMQNPRHLVRRRGQEARLRCSPMKGHSHVYWYRQLPEEGLKFMVYLQKENIIDESGMPKERFSAEFPKEGPSILRIQQVVRGDSAAYFCASSPTDSYSGNTIYFGEGSWLTVV.

This clonotype came up once. The rearrangement joins TRBV13 to TRBJ1-5; tentative D call: TRBD1 (5 bases). Between the trimmed V and J ends, which lost 5 bases and 5 bases, there was a span of 16 bases. The CDR3 is made up of 15 amino acids. Per the germline V gene, CDR1 is PRHDT and CDR2 is FYEKMQ (reference sequence). CDR3 region: CASSTPRQTDQPQHF. The CDR3 region has the DNA TGTGCCAGCAGCACACCCCGACAGACGGATCAGCCCCAGCATTTT.

In the case of this clonotype: A read error is possible here, since a much larger clone lies one base away. The chain uses TRBV6-2 or TRBV6-3 and TRBJ1-5; perhaps TRBD1 as D (6 bases). From germline, CDR1 is MNHEY and CDR2 SVGEGT. Trimming cost V 5 bases and J 2 bases, with 13 bases left between them. The CDR3 covers 15 residues. The DNA of the CDR3 is TGTGCCAGCAGTCCCCGGGCAGGGGGCAATCAGCCCCAGCATTTT. It encodes CASSPRAGGNQPQHF.

This clonotype was counted at least ten times. V and J are TRBV6-1 and TRBJ1-6; D is uncertain. This CDR3 has 17 amino acids. Per germline, CDR1 MNHNS and CDR2 SASEGT. The V end lost 4 bases, the J end lost 4 bases, and 17 bases lay between the germline ends. CDR3 loop: CASSARAKSSYNSPLHF. The CDR3 DNA reads as TGTGCCAGCAGTGCCCGCGCCAAGTCAAGTTATAATTCACCCCTCCACTTT.

This clonotype was observed at least ten times. This chain links TRBV28 with TRBJ1-6; possibly TRBD1 for D (6 bases). Germline CDR1 is MDHEN and CDR2 is SYDVKM. The V end lost 6 bases, the J end lost 3 bases, and 15 bases lay between the germline ends. CDR3 length equals 16 residues. Here the CDR3 DNA reads TGTGCCAGCAGCCGACTCTCAGGGGTCTATAATTCACCCCTCCACTTT. The encoded protein is CASSRLSGVYNSPLHF.

This rearrangement joins TRBV4-1 to TRBJ2-7; 9 nucleotides line up with TRBD1. This CDR3 spans 17 amino acids. The germline V gene has CDR1 MGHRA and CDR2 YSYEKL. V trimming: 0 bases; J trimming: 2 bases; junction bases outside the gene matches: 8. CDR3 in amino acids: CASSQEGGTGTTYEQYF. The CDR3 DNA follows: TGCGCCAGCAGCCAAGAGGGTGGGACAGGGACGACCTACGAGCAGTACTTC.

The chain is built from TRBV15 and TRBJ1-2; D ambiguous. The CDR3 length is 13 residues. Germline V gives CDR1 LNHNV, CDR2 YYDKDF (reference sequence). Trimming shortened V by 8 bases and J by 7 bases, and 17 bases separated the two germline ends. The CDR3 sequence: CATGEGLDCGYTF. The CDR3 region has the DNA TGTGCCACCGGGGAGGGATTGGACTGTGGCTACACCTTC.

This clonotype was seen just once. V gene TRBV7-3 combines with J gene TRBJ2-1; perhaps TRBD2 as D (6 bases). The CDR3 covers 16 residues. Trimming pared 5 bases from V and 3 bases from J, leaving 17 bases between. Germline-derived CDR1 and CDR2 are SGHTA and FQGTGA. This chain's CDR3 is CASSVVGGLFYNEQFF. CDR3 in DNA: TGTGCCAGCAGCGTCGTGGGGGGATTATTCTACAATGAGCAGTTCTTC.

This clonotype has only a few counts. The chain couples TRBV5-1 to TRBJ1-4; 8 positions match TRBD1. Germline V gene sequence: CDR1 SGHRS, CDR2 YFSETQ. Losses at the gene ends were 5 bases for V and 7 bases for J; bases not matched to a gene: 10. The CDR3 totals 15 residues. The CDR3 bases are TGCGCCAGCAGTTTTCAGGGGGCGCGGGGTGAAAAACTGTTTTTT. Protein sequence: CASSFQGARGEKLFF.

This clonotype was observed a few times. The gene calls are TRBV28 and TRBJ1-3; 7 bases are a match to TRBD1. The germline gives CDR1 MDHEN, CDR2 SYDVKM. The CDR3 consists of 13 residues. J gave up 6 bases and V 3 bases, and 2 bases lay outside the gene matches. The CDR3 sequence is CASSFQGENTIYF. CDR3 sequence (DNA): TGTGCCAGCAGTTTTCAGGGGGAAAACACCATATATTTT.

The chain combines TRBV12-3 or TRBV12-4 with TRBJ2-5; D possibly matches TRBD1 or TRBD2 (5 bases each). The CDR3 loop spans 13 amino acids. Trimming left V 3 bases short and J 5 bases short, with 10 bases between. The CDR3 reads CASSFTEGETQYF. The CDR3 DNA reads TGTGCCAGCAGTTTCACAGAGGGGGAGACCCAGTACTTC.

There are many counts of this clonotype. J is TRBJ2-5 and V is TRBV6-5; unclear D gene. V was clipped by 0 bases and J by 4 bases, with 3 bases between them. Germline V gene sequence: CDR1 MNHEY, CDR2 SVGAGI. The CDR3 consists of 12 residues. As DNA, the CDR3 is TGTGCCAGCAGTTACTCGGCAGAGACCCAGTACTTC. Protein sequence: CASSYSAETQYF.

This sequence joins TRBV29-1 and TRBJ2-2; D is unresolved. V was cut by 4 bases and J by 1 base, with 10 bases left in between. The germline CDR1 and CDR2 sequences are SQVTM and ANQGSEA. CDR3 length: 14 residues. The CDR3 bases are TGCAGCGTTGGAGCGATAGTGAACACCGGGGAGCTGTTTTTT. Amino acids: CSVGAIVNTGELFF.